What follows describes a single TCR beta chain. This sample was included in a study of OX40 agonist ivuxolimab in advanced cancers. Whole-study context: Participants averaged approximately 65 years of age (range about 23 to 80) and were around 85% male.

The method was immunoSEQ multiplex PCR; TCRdb's version includes in-frame clones alone and lacks a portion of them. This sample yields 30,000 to 45,000 clones, of which roughly nine tenths are seen a single time; 4% to 5% belongs to the top ten. The CDR3 has 15 amino acids. The V gene's germline CDR1 is LGHNA and CDR2 YNFKEQ. V trimming: 1 base; J trimming: 1 base; junction bases outside the gene matches: 2. The specimen was CD4+ or CD8+ T cells sorted from blood, collected in a trial of the OX40 agonist ivuxolimab. The clonotype originates from an adult with an advanced solid tumor such as melanoma, head and neck, liver or kidney cancer. The chain recombines TRBV4-2 with TRBJ2-7, with 9 nucleotides matching TRBD2. The CDR3 bases are TGTGCCAGCAGCCAAGCTAGCGGGGTTTCCTACGAGCAGTACTTC. Translation: CASSQASGVSYEQYF.